This T cell receptor (beta chain) originates from a study of control samples from healthy donors and cancer patients. Sequenced by immunoSEQ multiplex PCR; TCRdb stores in-frame clones only, minus some. The sample lists under 150,000 clones, 70% to 90% occurring once. Germline CDR1 reads SGDLS; CDR2 reads YYNGEE. This CDR3 region has 15 residues. V gave up 0 bases and J gave up 6 bases, with 15 bases separating them. Sequencing was done on a sample of blood. This sequence joins TRBV9 and TRBJ1-1; tentative D call: TRBD1 (5 bases). The receptor was isolated from a man aged 40-49 years in good health. The CDR3 here is CASSVEGRAGAEAFF. CDR3 in DNA: TGTGCCAGCAGCGTAGAGGGCAGGGCGGGGGCTGAAGCTTTCTTT.